The 32 T cell receptor beta chains given below trace back to one sample, sequenced in a study of OX40 agonist ivuxolimab in advanced cancers. Produced via immunoSEQ multiplex PCR; TCRdb's table is partial and in-frame only. The sample has about 35,000 clones, less than 85% seen once. The sequences come from CD4+ or CD8+ T cells sorted from blood, collected in a trial of the OX40 agonist ivuxolimab. These receptors originate from an adult with an advanced solid tumor such as melanoma, head and neck, liver or kidney cancer.

The chain carries TRBV11-3 and TRBJ2-4, with TRBD1 identical over 10 bases. V lost 6 bases, J lost 0 bases, and 5 bases stayed unmatched. This CDR3 contains 16 residues. CDR1 and CDR2 (germline): SGHNT, YENEEA. The CDR3 region has the DNA TGTGCCAGCAGATCGGGACAGGGGTTAGCCAAAAACATTCAGTACTTC. Translation: CASRSGQGLAKNIQYF.

The chain is built from TRBV27 and TRBJ2-1, with 8 bases that match TRBD1. Trimming cost V 4 bases and J 7 bases; bases outside gene matches: 6. Per germline, CDR1 MNHEY and CDR2 SMNVEV (reference sequence). This CDR3 has 14 residues. Here the CDR3 DNA reads TGTGCCAGCAGTTCGCAGGGGGCGCAGAATGAGCAGTTCTTC. Its translation is CASSSQGAQNEQFF.

The rearrangement joins TRBV28 to TRBJ1-2; the D is unclear. V was cut by 7 bases and J by 3 bases, with 21 bases left in between. CDR1 is MDHEN and CDR2 is SYDVKM in the germline V gene. There are 16 residues in the CDR3. The CDR3, as DNA: TGTGCCAGCACCCCATTATGGGCAGGCTACGACTATGGCTACACCTTC. Its protein is CASTPLWAGYDYGYTF.

This chain uses TRBV28 with TRBJ1-5; possible D gene TRBD1, 5 bases. V lost 6 bases to trimming and J lost 0 bases, with 12 bases between them. Germline V gene lookup returns CDR1 MDHEN and CDR2 SYDVKM. CDR3 length: 15 amino acids. The CDR3 coding sequence is TGTGCCAGCAGCCGGGGACGGCTTAGCAATCAGCCCCAGCATTTT. Translation: CASSRGRLSNQPQHF.

On this clone itself: One junction end disagrees with the germline gene, perhaps due to a read error. The CDR3 nucleotides read TGTGCCAGCAGTGACTACGAGCAGTGCTTC. As protein: CASSDYEQCF. The chain combines TRBV6-1 with TRBJ2-7; D unresolved. The CDR3 spans 10 residues. The V gene's germline CDR1 is MNHNS and CDR2 SASEGT.

The chain is built from TRBV28 and TRBJ1-1; TRBD1 agrees at 9 bases. CDR3 size: 11 residues. CDR1 is MDHEN and CDR2 is SYDVKM in the germline V gene. With 9 bases clipped from V and 5 bases from J, the junction kept 1 base outside the gene matches. The CDR3 DNA follows: TGTGCCAGTGACAGGGGGACTGAAGCTTTCTTT. As protein: CASDRGTEAFF. Based on the CDR3 plus reference TRBV28 and TRBJ1-1, the full variable domain is DVKVTQSSRYLVKRTGEKVFLECVQDMDHENMFWYRQDPGLGLRLIYFSYDVKMKEKGDIPEGYSVSREKKERFSLILESASTNQTSMYLCASDRGTEAFFGQGTRLTVV.

The V gene is TRBV9, the J gene TRBJ2-3; D may be TRBD1 (5 bases). The CDR3 is made up of 12 amino acids. CDR1 and CDR2 (germline): SGDLS, YYNGEE. V lost 4 bases to trimming and J lost 3 bases, with 6 bases between them. The CDR3 nucleotides read TGTGCCAGCAGCCAGGGTACAGATACGCAGTATTTT. This sequence encodes CASSQGTDTQYF.

The chain uses TRBV27 and TRBJ2-3, with 9 bases matching TRBD2. V shed 1 base and J 4 bases; nucleotides not matched to a gene: 6. Germline V gene lookup returns CDR1 MNHEY and CDR2 SMNVEV (reference sequence). The CDR3 totals 16 residues. The CDR3, as DNA: TGTGCCAGCAGTTTATTCCCTAGCGGGGCCCCAGATACGCAGTATTTT. This encodes CASSLFPSGAPDTQYF.

This sequence joins TRBV5-4 and TRBJ1-2, with 10 nucleotides matching TRBD1. In germline, CDR1 is SGHNT, CDR2 YYREEE (reference sequence). The CDR3 covers 14 residues. The ends lost 4 bases at V and 5 bases at J; junction bases unmatched: 5. The CDR3 DNA follows: TGTGCCAGCAGCAGGACAGGGGGAGGGTATGGCTACACCTTC. Translation gives CASSRTGGGYGYTF.

Many counts were recorded for this clone. The chain uses TRBV7-6 and TRBJ2-1; 10 bases agree with TRBD2. The CDR3 loop spans 15 amino acids. From germline, CDR1 is SGHVS and CDR2 FNYEAQ. J gave up 3 bases and V 4 bases, and 3 bases lay outside the gene matches. The CDR3 region is CASSSSGGVYNEQFF. The DNA of the CDR3 is TGTGCCAGCAGCTCCAGCGGGGGGGTCTACAATGAGCAGTTCTTC.

This chain uses TRBV27 with TRBJ1-4; D is perhaps TRBD1 (5 bases). Deletions cut 6 bases from V and 7 bases from J, with 15 bases between. CDR1 is MNHEY, CDR2 SMNVEV, per germline (reference sequence). This CDR3 has 14 amino acids. CDR3 loop: CASSLGGNGEKLFF. The CDR3 DNA follows: TGTGCCAGCAGCCTGGGGGGGAACGGTGAAAAACTGTTTTTT.

The rearrangement joins TRBV19 to TRBJ2-7; no clear D. This CDR3 region has 12 residues. Germline assignment: CDR1 LNHDA and CDR2 SQIVND (reference sequence). V was shortened by 5 bases and J by 0 bases, with 5 bases between the two germline ends. The CDR3 DNA reads TGTGCCAGTAGTTACGGCTCCTACGAGCAGTACTTC. It codes for CASSYGSYEQYF.

The V and J genes are TRBV5-6 and TRBJ1-2; TRBD1 is a possible D gene (5 bases). The germline gives CDR1 SGHDT, CDR2 YYEEEE. The CDR3 sequence is 13 residues long. With 4 bases removed from V and 4 bases from J, the gap between germline ends came to 11 bases. The CDR3 bases are TGTGCCAGCAGCCTGGGGAGGGGCTATGGCTACACCTTC. Translated: CASSLGRGYGYTF.

The sample holds one count of this clone. Here the CDR3 reads CASSPNRRRNTEAFF. CDR3 bases: TGTGCCAGCAGCCCTAACCGAAGACGGAACACTGAAGCTTTCTTT. This chain uses TRBV7-3 with TRBJ1-1; no clear D. V was cut by 5 bases and J by 1 base, with 14 bases left in between. Germline CDR1 and CDR2: SGHTA and FQGTGA. This CDR3 is built from 15 residues.

The genes are TRBV4-2 and TRBJ1-2; 8 bases line up with TRBD1. Trimming took 4 bases from V and 4 from J; bases not matched to a gene: 11. This CDR3 is built from 16 residues. Germline values: CDR1 LGHNA, CDR2 YNFKEQ. The CDR3 reads CASSLLGTGTFYGYTF. CDR3 sequence (DNA): TGTGCCAGCAGCCTCTTGGGGACAGGAACTTTCTATGGCTACACCTTC.

The rearrangement joins TRBV19 to TRBJ1-2; the match to TRBD1 covers 12 bases. The CDR3 length is 16 residues. Unmatched junction bases numbered 12, after V lost 9 bases and J lost 4 bases. Germline lookup yields CDR1 LNHDA and CDR2 SQIVND (reference sequence). In DNA form, the CDR3 reads TGTGCCAGCGTCCCGGGACAGGGGGCCGGGGGCTATGGCTACACCTTC. Translation: CASVPGQGAGGYGYTF.

In this sample, this clone turned up once. The chain recombines TRBV5-1 with TRBJ2-7; weak D call: TRBD1 (6 bases). The CDR3 covers 15 residues. V dropped 0 bases and J dropped 0 bases, with 10 bases sitting between them. Germline V gene lookup returns CDR1 SGHRS and CDR2 YFSETQ. The CDR3 DNA reads TGCGCCAGCAGCTTGGACAGGGAGAGCTCCTACGAGCAGTACTTC. This codes for CASSLDRESSYEQYF.

This clone was seen more than once but under ten times. This chain links TRBV7-9 with TRBJ2-5; TRBD2 agrees at 7 bases. The germline V gene encodes CDR1 SEHNR and CDR2 FQNEAQ (reference sequence). The trim removed 4 bases at V and 2 bases at J, leaving 16 bases unmatched. The CDR3 runs 18 residues. CDR3 nucleotides: TGTGCCAGCAGCTCGCCCTGGGGCGGGAGCTCCCCGCAAGAGACCCAGTACTTC. This translates into CASSSPWGGSSPQETQYF. Full variable domain (missing parts from reference TRBV7-9 and TRBJ2-5): DTGVSQNPRHKITKRGQNVTFRCDPISEHNRLYWYRQTLGQGPEFLTYFQNEAQLEKSRLLSDRFSAERPKGSFSTLEIQRTEQGDSAMYLCASSSPWGGSSPQETQYFGPGTRLLVL.

The V and J genes are TRBV7-5 and TRBJ1-5. TRBV7-5 is termed a pseudogene. The CDR3 spans 14 residues. The CDR3 loop is CARSATGRNQPQHF. The CDR3 coding sequence is TGTGCCAGAAGCGCTACGGGCCGCAATCAGCCCCAGCATTTT.

The CDR3: CASKKGDTYNEQFF. The CDR3 DNA reads TGTGCCAGCAAGAAGGGGGACACCTACAATGAGCAGTTCTTC. V is TRBV5-4 and J is TRBJ2-1; D possibly corresponds to TRBD1 (6 bases). This CDR3 comprises 14 residues. Germline CDR1 reads SGHNT; CDR2 reads YYREEE (reference sequence). Trimming stripped 6 bases from V and 2 bases from J, with 12 bases between.

This clone has only a few counts. The rearrangement links TRBV7-9 to TRBJ2-7; 10 nucleotides agree with TRBD2. The germline V gene encodes CDR1 SEHNR and CDR2 FQNEAQ (reference sequence). The CDR3 sequence is 15 residues long. The V gene end was trimmed by 1 base and the J gene end by 4 bases; junction bases not matched to a gene: 4. The CDR3 loop reads CASSLDSGRRYEQYF. The CDR3 coding sequence is TGTGCCAGCAGCTTAGATAGCGGGAGGAGGTACGAGCAGTACTTC.

The chain recombines TRBV28 with TRBJ2-5; TRBD2 might be the D (5 bases). Germline V CDR1 and CDR2: MDHEN, SYDVKM. This CDR3 region has 12 residues. The V end was cut by 5 bases, the J end by 5 bases, with 9 bases between. CDR3 amino acids: CASSRTGETQYF. CDR3 nucleotides: TGTGCCAGCAGTCGGACGGGGGAGACCCAGTACTTC. Together with reference TRBV28 and TRBJ2-5, the CDR3 gives the full variable domain: DVKVTQSSRYLVKRTGEKVFLECVQDMDHENMFWYRQDPGLGLRLIYFSYDVKMKEKGDIPEGYSVSREKKERFSLILESASTNQTSMYLCASSRTGETQYFGPGTRLLVL.

J is TRBJ2-3 and V is TRBV4-1; a possible D gene is TRBD1 (6 bases). The CDR3 runs to 16 residues. The V end lost 3 bases, the J end lost 6 bases, and 19 bases lay between the germline ends. The V gene's germline CDR1 is MGHRA and CDR2 YSYEKL. In DNA form, the CDR3 reads TGCGCCAGCAGCCAGGCTCGACAGGCGGCTGGCGATACGCAGTATTTT. Translating gives CASSQARQAAGDTQYF.

The chain carries TRBV5-6 and TRBJ2-7; TRBD2 matches 11 bases. From germline, CDR1 is SGHDT and CDR2 YYEEEE. The trim removed 4 bases at V and 1 base at J, leaving 7 bases unmatched. CDR3 length: 16 residues. The DNA for the CDR3 is TGTGCCAGCAGCGAGGGACTAGCGGCACAATCCTACGAGCAGTACTTC. Amino acids: CASSEGLAAQSYEQYF.

This chain links TRBV7-9 with TRBJ1-2; D not resolved. Trimming took off 5 bases at V and 12 bases at J, with 13 bases between the two ends. The CDR3 is made up of 11 amino acids. Per the germline V gene, CDR1 is SEHNR and CDR2 is FQNEAQ (reference sequence). CDR3 coding DNA: TGTGCCAGCAGCATACCGGGATCTAACACCTTC. Protein product: CASSIPGSNTF. Full variable domain (outside the CDR3, taken from reference TRBV7-9 and TRBJ1-2): DTGVSQNPRHKITKRGQNVTFRCDPISEHNRLYWYRQTLGQGPEFLTYFQNEAQLEKSRLLSDRFSAERPKGSFSTLEIQRTEQGDSAMYLCASSIPGSNTFGSGTRLTVV.

The chain joins TRBV9 to TRBJ2-7; the match to TRBD1 covers 12 bases. The CDR3 spans 15 residues. Germline assignment: CDR1 SGDLS and CDR2 YYNGEE. V dropped 3 bases and J dropped 7; count of bases not matched to a gene: 8. In nucleotides, the CDR3 is TGTGCCAGCAGCGAGGGGACAGGGGGCCCGAGGGAGCAGTACTTC. Translated, it gives CASSEGTGGPREQYF.

This chain links TRBV7-7 with TRBJ2-7; TRBD1 matches at 10 bases. V was clipped by 5 bases and J by 4 bases; unmatched bases: 2. The germline CDR1 and CDR2 sequences are SSHAT and FNYEAQ (reference sequence). The CDR3 consists of 13 residues. DNA of the CDR3: TGTGCCAGCAGCGCGGACAGGGGGTACGAGCAGTACTTC. Protein: CASSADRGYEQYF.

This sequence joins TRBV19 and TRBJ2-1; 11 positions agree with TRBD2. The ends lost 3 bases at V and 5 bases at J; junction bases unmatched: 9. Per the germline V gene, CDR1 is LNHDA and CDR2 is SQIVND (reference sequence). The CDR3 has 17 amino acids. The CDR3 DNA follows: TGTGCCAGTAGTATCCCGGGGATACTAGCGGGGGACAATGAGCAGTTCTTC. Encoded protein: CASSIPGILAGDNEQFF.

V is TRBV5-1 and J is TRBJ1-2; D remains ambiguous. CDR3 length: 13 amino acids. V dropped 0 bases and J dropped 2 bases, with 5 bases sitting between them. Germline V gives CDR1 SGHRS, CDR2 YFSETQ. The CDR3 DNA is TGCGCCAGCAGCTTGGGAAGCAACTATGGCTACACCTTC. Protein product: CASSLGSNYGYTF.

This clone occurred once. The J gene is TRBJ2-7, the V gene TRBV9; no reliable D call. Germline V gives CDR1 SGDLS, CDR2 YYNGEE. The CDR3 is made up of 14 amino acids. Trimming cost V 0 bases and J 0 bases, with 7 bases left between them. CDR3 in amino acids: CASSVEAGSYEQYF. DNA for the CDR3: TGTGCCAGCAGCGTAGAGGCCGGCTCCTACGAGCAGTACTTC.

This clone was seen once. This sequence joins TRBV9 and TRBJ1-2; 7 positions match TRBD1. The CDR3 loop spans 13 amino acids. Trimming cost V 5 bases and J 3 bases; bases outside gene matches: 4. Germline V gene lookup returns CDR1 SGDLS and CDR2 YYNGEE. The CDR3 is CASRYQGDYGYTF. Written as DNA, the CDR3 is TGTGCCAGCAGGTATCAGGGGGACTATGGCTACACCTTC.

The chain links TRBV7-2 to TRBJ2-5; no firm D call. V lost 2 bases, J lost 3 bases, and 7 bases lay in between. CDR3 length equals 13 residues. Germline V lookup: CDR1 SGHTA, CDR2 FQGNSA. CDR3 coding DNA: TGTGCCAGCAGCTTATTGGTCGAAGAGACCCAGTACTTC. Translating it yields CASSLLVEETQYF.